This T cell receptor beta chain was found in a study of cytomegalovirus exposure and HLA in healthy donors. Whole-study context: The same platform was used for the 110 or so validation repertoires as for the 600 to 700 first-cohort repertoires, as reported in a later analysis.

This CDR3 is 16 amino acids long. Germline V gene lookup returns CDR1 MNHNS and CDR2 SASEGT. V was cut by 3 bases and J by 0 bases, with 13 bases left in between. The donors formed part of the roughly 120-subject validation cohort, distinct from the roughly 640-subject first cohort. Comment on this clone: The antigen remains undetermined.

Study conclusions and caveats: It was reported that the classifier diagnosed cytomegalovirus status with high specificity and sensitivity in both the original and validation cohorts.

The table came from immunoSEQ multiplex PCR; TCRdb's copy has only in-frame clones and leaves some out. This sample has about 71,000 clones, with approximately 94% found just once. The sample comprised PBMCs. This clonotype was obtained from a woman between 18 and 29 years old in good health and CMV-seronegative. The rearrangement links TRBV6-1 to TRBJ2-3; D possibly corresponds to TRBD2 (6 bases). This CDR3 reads CASSDRPSASTDTQYF. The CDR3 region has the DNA TGTGCCAGCAGTGATCGTCCTAGCGCTAGCACAGATACGCAGTATTTT.